Presented here are 32 T cell receptor beta chains from one specimen sequenced in a study of T cell responses to AZD1222 COVID-19 vaccine. The method was immunoSEQ multiplex PCR; TCRdb's version includes in-frame clones alone and lacks a portion of them. The sample contains some 90,000 clones, under 95% of which appear only once. The sequencing here drew on peripheral blood, taken on day 0 of MenACWY control vaccination. Source of these receptors: an adult in good health.

The chain uses TRBV10-2 and TRBJ2-7; 12 nucleotides align to TRBD2. The CDR3 is made up of 18 amino acids. Germline CDR1 and CDR2: WSHSY and SAAADI. J lost 2 bases, V lost 4 bases, and 12 bases had no gene match. The CDR3 loop reads CASSVGLAGRTTAYEQYF. CDR3 nucleotide sequence: TGCGCCAGCAGTGTCGGACTAGCGGGGAGAACAACCGCCTACGAGCAGTACTTC.

The rearrangement joins TRBV5-5 to TRBJ2-7, with 8 bases lining up with TRBD1. CDR1 SGHKS and CDR2 YYEKEE come from the germline V gene (reference sequence). With V trimmed by 5 bases and J by 0 bases, 7 bases remained unmatched. CDR3 length: 15 residues. The CDR3 protein is CASSWDRLPSYEQYF. CDR3 in DNA: TGTGCCAGCAGTTGGGACAGGCTCCCCTCCTACGAGCAGTACTTC.

The chain carries TRBV27 and TRBJ2-3, with 9 bases fitting TRBD2. Germline loops: CDR1 MNHEY, CDR2 SMNVEV (reference sequence). The ends lost 4 bases at V and 1 base at J; junction bases unmatched: 3. This CDR3 region has 15 residues. The CDR3 here is CASSSWTSGTDTQYF. The CDR3 DNA reads as TGTGCCAGCAGTTCGTGGACTAGCGGCACAGATACGCAGTATTTT.

The V call is TRBV7-2, the J call TRBJ2-2; 9 nucleotides match TRBD2. In germline, CDR1 is SGHTA, CDR2 FQGNSA. V was clipped by 2 bases and J by 6 bases; unmatched bases: 7. This CDR3 is 16 amino acids long. This chain's CDR3 is CASSLFRAGGAGELFF. In DNA form, the CDR3 reads TGTGCCAGCAGCTTATTTCGCGCGGGAGGGGCCGGGGAGCTGTTTTTT.

This clone was seen only once. The V gene is TRBV29-1, the J gene TRBJ2-5, with TRBD1 matching over 10 bases. V lost 6 bases, J lost 5 bases, and 9 bases stayed unmatched. This CDR3 has 14 residues. CDR1 SQVTM and CDR2 ANQGSEA come from the germline V gene. CDR3 residues: CSVRQGALPETQYF. For the CDR3, the DNA is TGCAGCGTACGACAGGGGGCGCTTCCCGAGACCCAGTACTTC.

The count of this clone is one. The chain uses TRBV4-3 and TRBJ2-1; TRBD2 matches at 10 bases. The J segment lost 12 bases and the V segment lost 2 bases, leaving 10 bases of the junction unmatched. Germline assignment: CDR1 LGHNA and CDR2 YSLEER. The CDR3 is 15 residues long. The CDR3 DNA reads TGCGCCAGCAGCCAACTAGCGGGGGCGACGGGGAGGCAGTTCTTC. Residues: CASSQLAGATGRQFF.

The chain couples TRBV6-2 or TRBV6-3 to TRBJ2-1; 9 bases are shared with TRBD2. V shed 5 bases, J shed 7 bases, and the junction held 6 bases outside the gene matches. Germline CDR1 and CDR2: MNHEY and SVGEGT. This CDR3 comprises 14 residues. Written as DNA, the CDR3 is TGTGCCAGCAGTGAGCGGGGGGATTTTAATGAGCAGTTCTTC. This encodes CASSERGDFNEQFF.

J is TRBJ1-1 and V is TRBV3-1 (or the pseudogene TRBV3-2); D gene unclear. V was cut by 5 bases and J by 5 bases, with 15 bases left in between. CDR3 length: 14 amino acids. CDR1 is LGHDT and CDR2 is YNNKEL in the germline V gene (reference sequence). The CDR3 reads CASSNPGIGTEAFF. The CDR3 nucleotides are TGTGCCAGCAGCAATCCTGGGATTGGGACTGAAGCTTTCTTT.

The CDR3 sequence is CASSGEGGGATEAFF. For the CDR3, the DNA is TGTGCCAGCAGTGGCGAAGGAGGGGGCGCCACTGAAGCTTTCTTT. V gene TRBV2 combines with J gene TRBJ1-1, with 7 bases identical to TRBD1. In germline, CDR1 is SNHLY, CDR2 FYNNEI. The trim removed 4 bases at V and 4 bases at J, leaving 9 bases unmatched. This CDR3 has 15 residues.

The chain joins TRBV2 to TRBJ1-1, with D perhaps TRBD1 (5 bases). The V end lost 1 base, the J end lost 5 bases, and 11 bases lay between the germline ends. The CDR3 is 14 amino acids. Per germline, CDR1 SNHLY and CDR2 FYNNEI. The CDR3 DNA follows: TGTGCCAGCAGTGAAGGGGCAGGGCGGACTGAAGCTTTCTTT. This translates into CASSEGAGRTEAFF.

The gene calls are TRBV7-2 and TRBJ2-3; D gene uncertain. CDR3 length: 14 amino acids. V lost 2 bases to trimming and J lost 2 bases, with 8 bases between them. CDR1 and CDR2 from the germline V gene are SGHTA and FQGNSA. This chain's CDR3 is CASSLRPTTDTQYF. The CDR3 coding sequence is TGTGCCAGCAGCTTACGACCAACCACAGATACGCAGTATTTT. Looking up the rest from reference TRBV7-2 and TRBJ2-3 gives the full variable domain: GAGVSQSPSNKVTEKGKDVELRCDPISGHTALYWYRQSLGQGLEFLIYFQGNSAPDKSGLPSDRFSAERTGGSVSTLTIQRTQQEDSAVYLCASSLRPTTDTQYFGPGTRLTVL.

V gene TRBV19 combines with J gene TRBJ2-2; TRBD1 might be the D (5 bases). This CDR3 contains 13 residues. Trimming cost V 6 bases and J 5 bases, with 10 bases left between them. Germline CDR1 reads LNHDA; CDR2 reads SQIVND (reference sequence). CDR3 DNA: TGTGCCAGTAGGGACATCTGGACCGGGGAGCTGTTTTTT. Amino acid sequence: CASRDIWTGELFF.

The rearrangement links TRBV14 to TRBJ2-2, with 8 bases aligning to TRBD2. The CDR3 has 16 amino acids. Looked up from germline, CDR1 is SGHDN and CDR2 is FVKESK. Unmatched junction bases numbered 10, after V lost 4 bases and J lost 6 bases. The DNA for the CDR3 is TGTGCCAGCAGCCGAAAAGTTGCTAGCGGGCCCGGGGAGCTGTTTTTT. Translation: CASSRKVASGPGELFF.

This CDR3 is CASSLFGSAQPQHF. CDR3 coding DNA: TGTGCCAGCAGTTTGTTCGGTAGTGCTCAGCCCCAGCATTTT. J is TRBJ1-5 and V is TRBV28; no reliable D call. The CDR3 runs 14 residues. In germline, CDR1 is MDHEN, CDR2 SYDVKM. V was pared by 3 bases and J by 6 bases, with 12 bases between.

This rearrangement joins TRBV25-1 to TRBJ1-2; 11 bases are a match to TRBD1. CDR3 length: 14 residues. The trim removed 4 bases at V and 8 bases at J, leaving 6 bases unmatched. Germline CDR1 is MGHDK and CDR2 is SYGVNS. The CDR3 DNA is TGTGCCAGCAGTGGATTGGACAGGGGGCTCGGCTACACCTTC. It specifies CASSGLDRGLGYTF.

V is TRBV7-2 and J is TRBJ2-7; the D is unclear. This CDR3 region has 14 residues. Between the trimmed V and J ends, which lost 1 base and 2 bases, there was a span of 9 bases. Germline CDR1 SGHTA, CDR2 FQGNSA. The CDR3 is CASSLERLTYEQYF. The CDR3 coding sequence is TGTGCCAGCAGCTTAGAACGGTTGACCTACGAGCAGTACTTC. Supplemented by reference TRBV7-2 and TRBJ2-7, the full variable domain reads GAGVSQSPSNKVTEKGKDVELRCDPISGHTALYWYRQSLGQGLEFLIYFQGNSAPDKSGLPSDRFSAERTGGSVSTLTIQRTQQEDSAVYLCASSLERLTYEQYFGPGTRLTVT.

The rearrangement uses TRBV2 and TRBJ2-2; 7 nucleotides align to TRBD1. The junction had 13 bases not matched to a gene; V was cut back by 7 bases and J by 8 bases. The CDR3 totals 15 residues. Germline V gene sequence: CDR1 SNHLY, CDR2 FYNNEI. The CDR3 reads CASTPGDRAPGELFF. The CDR3 DNA is TGTGCCAGCACCCCCGGAGACAGGGCCCCGGGGGAGCTGTTTTTT.

CDR3 sequence reads: CASSMLAGTGELFF. CDR3 DNA: TGTGCCAGTAGTATGTTAGCGGGGACCGGGGAGCTGTTTTTT. The V call is TRBV19, the J call TRBJ2-2; 8 bases fit TRBD2. CDR1 and CDR2 from the germline V gene are LNHDA and SQIVND (reference sequence). CDR3 length: 14 residues. With V trimmed by 3 bases and J by 5 bases, 2 bases remained unmatched.

V is TRBV24-1 and J is TRBJ1-2; D is perhaps TRBD1 (5 bases). V was clipped by 5 bases and J by 7 bases, with 10 bases between them. This CDR3 region has 12 residues. Germline V lookup: CDR1 KGHDR, CDR2 SFDVKD. CDR3 bases: TGTGCCACCAGTGTAGGGCAGGGTGGCTACACCTTC. This codes for CATSVGQGGYTF.

The J gene is TRBJ1-6, the V gene TRBV14; D unclear. There are 16 residues in the CDR3. Germline loops: CDR1 SGHDN, CDR2 FVKESK. Trimming left V 0 bases short and J 0 bases short, with 6 bases between. The CDR3: CASSQEGPSYNSPLHF. DNA of the CDR3: TGTGCCAGCAGCCAAGAAGGGCCCTCCTATAATTCACCCCTCCACTTT.

This clone was detected once. The V gene is TRBV21-1, the J gene TRBJ1-6. TRBV21-1 is termed a pseudogene. This CDR3 comprises 8 residues. The CDR3 loop is CASSKVNF. For the CDR3, the DNA is TGTGCCAGCAGCAAAGTGAACTTT.

The chain recombines TRBV28 with TRBJ2-3, with D perhaps TRBD1 (6 bases). Germline V gives CDR1 MDHEN, CDR2 SYDVKM. This CDR3 comprises 16 residues. Trimming removed 5 bases from V and 0 bases from J, with 15 bases in between. DNA for the CDR3: TGTGCCAGCAGTCCATTGGGACAACCTAGCACAGATACGCAGTATTTT. Translating it yields CASSPLGQPSTDTQYF.

This chain joins TRBV19 and TRBJ2-6; 9 bases are shared with TRBD1. CDR1 is LNHDA and CDR2 is SQIVND in the germline V gene (reference sequence). The CDR3 is 17 amino acids. V lost 7 bases to trimming and J lost 1 base; unmatched junction nucleotides: 8. CDR3: CASNLPGQGSGANVLTF. CDR3 nucleotide sequence: TGTGCCAGTAACCTACCGGGACAGGGTTCTGGGGCCAACGTCCTGACTTTC.

The rearrangement joins TRBV28 to TRBJ1-2; D may be TRBD1 (6 bases). The CDR3 runs to 13 residues. Germline loops: CDR1 MDHEN, CDR2 SYDVKM. The V end lost 2 bases, the J end lost 2 bases, and 6 bases lay between the germline ends. The CDR3 loop is CASSLRGNYGYTF. DNA for the CDR3: TGTGCCAGCAGTTTAAGGGGGAACTATGGCTACACCTTC.

The V gene is TRBV20-1, the J gene TRBJ1-2, with TRBD1 matching 9 bases. The germline V gene has CDR1 DFQATT and CDR2 SNEGSKA (reference sequence). The CDR3 contains 14 residues. Germline trimming cut 3 bases from V and 4 bases from J; bases unmatched to any gene: 6. CDR3 sequence (DNA): TGCAGTGCTAGTCCGGACAGGGGCGCCTATGGCTACACCTTC. It specifies CSASPDRGAYGYTF.

This clone was counted a single time. V and J are TRBV2 and TRBJ2-3, with 8 bases fitting TRBD2. Germline CDR1 reads SNHLY; CDR2 reads FYNNEI. The V segment lost 6 bases and the J segment 2 bases; nucleotides outside the gene matches: 7. This CDR3 has 15 amino acids. The CDR3 DNA follows: TGTGCCAGCAGGGACGGGCGGGGGGTCACAGATACGCAGTATTTT. It is translated as CASRDGRGVTDTQYF.

The chain employs TRBV9 and TRBJ2-1; 7 bases are a match to TRBD2. Germline V lookup: CDR1 SGDLS, CDR2 YYNGEE. The trim removed 4 bases at V and 6 bases at J, leaving 7 bases unmatched. CDR3 length: 14 amino acids. The CDR3 nucleotides read TGTGCCAGCAGCACAAGCGGGGCGGGCAATGAGCAGTTCTTC. Translated: CASSTSGAGNEQFF.

This clone has more than one count but fewer than ten. V gene TRBV5-6 combines with J gene TRBJ1-2, with 7 bases that match TRBD1. Germline assignment: CDR1 SGHDT and CDR2 YYEEEE. V was clipped by 4 bases and J by 5 bases; unmatched bases: 5. CDR3 size: 13 residues. The CDR3 nucleotides read TGTGCCAGCAGCCCCGGGACAGAGTATGGCTACACCTTC. It is translated as CASSPGTEYGYTF.

The chain links TRBV28 to TRBJ2-5; TRBD1 or TRBD2 may be the D gene (5 bases each). Trimming removed 4 bases at V and 7 bases at J, with 13 bases between. Germline V CDR1 and CDR2: MDHEN, SYDVKM. The CDR3 is made up of 13 amino acids. The CDR3 is CASSSGTPGTQYF. The CDR3 DNA reads TGTGCCAGCAGTTCGGGGACCCCGGGGACCCAGTACTTC.

The chain employs TRBV19 and TRBJ2-2, with D unresolved. V was cut by 4 bases and J by 7 bases, with 4 bases left in between. CDR1 LNHDA and CDR2 SQIVND come from the germline V gene (reference sequence). This CDR3 is built from 11 residues. The CDR3 sequence: CASSNYGELFF. DNA of the CDR3: TGTGCCAGTAGTAATTACGGGGAGCTGTTTTTT.

CDR3 nucleotide sequence: TGTGCCAGCAGCTTGGACGGTGGACCACCCCTCCACTTT. Its protein product is CASSLDGGPPLHF. The chain joins TRBV7-9 to TRBJ1-6; D is ambiguous. The CDR3 length is 13 residues. Trimming stripped 3 bases from V and 11 bases from J, with 11 bases between. Germline assignment: CDR1 SEHNR and CDR2 FQNEAQ (reference sequence).

This clone showed up just once. The gene calls are TRBV7-8 and TRBJ2-2, with TRBD1 identical over 9 bases. The CDR3 spans 15 residues. After removal of 7 bases from V and 5 bases from J, the junction contained 8 bases not matched to a gene. The germline CDR1 and CDR2 sequences are SGHVS and FQNEAQ. In nucleotides, the CDR3 is TGTGCCAGCACCGGGGGACAGGGAATGACCGGGGAGCTGTTTTTT. It encodes CASTGGQGMTGELFF.